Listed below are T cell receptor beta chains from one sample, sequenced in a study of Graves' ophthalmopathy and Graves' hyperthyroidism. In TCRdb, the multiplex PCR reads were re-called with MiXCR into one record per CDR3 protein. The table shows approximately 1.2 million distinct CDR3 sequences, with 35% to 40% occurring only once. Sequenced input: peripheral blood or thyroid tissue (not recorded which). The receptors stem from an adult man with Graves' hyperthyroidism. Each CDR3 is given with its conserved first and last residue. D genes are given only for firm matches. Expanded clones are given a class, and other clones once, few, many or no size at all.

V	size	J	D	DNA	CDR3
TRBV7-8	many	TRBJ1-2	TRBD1	TGTGCCAGCAGCTTGTTCGGGGCCGGGACAGGGGGCACGGGCTACACCTTC	CASSLFGAGTGGTGYTF
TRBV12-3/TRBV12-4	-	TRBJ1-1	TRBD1	TGTGCCAGCAGCCGTTTGGTGGGGACAGGATACGCTTTCTTT	CASSRLVGTGYAFF
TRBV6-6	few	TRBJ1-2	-	TGTGCCAGCTGGGACACCTATGGCTACACCTTC	CASWDTYGYTF
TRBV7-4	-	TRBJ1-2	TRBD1	TGTGCCAGCATTTCATCCCGGACAGGGGACTCCTACGAGCAGTACTATGGCTACACCTTC	CASISSRTGDSYEQYYGYTF
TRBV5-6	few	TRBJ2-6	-	TGTGCCAGCAGCCAGCACCACACCTCTGGGGCCAACGTCCTGACTTTC	CASSQHHTSGANVLTF
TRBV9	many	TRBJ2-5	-	TGTGCCAGCAGCTTAGGCTCCTTAGGAGAGACCCAGTACTTC	CASSLGSLGETQYF
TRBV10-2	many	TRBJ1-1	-	TGCGCCAGCAGTAACCGTAACACTGAAGCTTTCTTT	CASSNRNTEAFF
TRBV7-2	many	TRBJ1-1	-	TGTGCCAGCAGTATGGGACACGTTGAAGCTTTCTTT	CASSMGHVEAFF
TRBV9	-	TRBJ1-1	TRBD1	TGTGCCAGCAGCGTATGGACAGGGGGTAGCACTGAAGCTTTCTTT	CASSVWTGGSTEAFF
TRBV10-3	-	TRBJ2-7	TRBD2	TGTGCCATCACCCCGGGACTAGCGGGAGGGCCAGTGAGAAACGAGCAGTACTTC	CAITPGLAGGPVRNEQYF
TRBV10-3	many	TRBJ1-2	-	TGTGCCATCAGTGAGTCGGGTGAGGGCTACGGCTACACCTTC	CAISESGEGYGYTF
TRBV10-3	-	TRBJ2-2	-	TGTGCCATCAGCGTGGAACAGGGTGTCACCGGGGAGCTGTTTTTT	CAISVEQGVTGELFF
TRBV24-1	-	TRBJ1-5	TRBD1	TGTGCCACCAGTGCTAGCCAGGGGGTGAATCAGCCCCAGCATTTT	CATSASQGVNQPQHF
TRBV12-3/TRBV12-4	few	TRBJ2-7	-	TGTGCCAGCAGGGGACTTCAGGCCGAGCAGTACTTC	CASRGLQAEQYF
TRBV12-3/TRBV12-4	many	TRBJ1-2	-	TGTGCCAGCAGTCCCTCGGGGGTAGTGGACTATGGCTACACCTTC	CASSPSGVVDYGYTF
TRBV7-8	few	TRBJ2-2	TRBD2	TGTGCCAGCAGCTTAGCGGGACTAGCTACCATATTTGGGACCGGGGAGCTGTTTTTT	CASSLAGLATIFGTGELFF
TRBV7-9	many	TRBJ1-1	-	TGTGCCAGCGAAATACAGGGCGAAGCTTTCTTT	CASEIQGEAFF
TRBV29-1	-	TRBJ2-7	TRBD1	TGCAGCGCCGAGGGACAGGGTATCAACGAGCAGTACTTC	CSAEGQGINEQYF
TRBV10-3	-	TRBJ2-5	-	TGTGCCATCAGCCAGTCGGCAGGGCGCAATCAGCCCCAGTACTTC	CAISQSAGRNQPQYF
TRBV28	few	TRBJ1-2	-	TGTGCCAGCAGTTTAATGGGCCCCTATGGCTACACCTTC	CASSLMGPYGYTF
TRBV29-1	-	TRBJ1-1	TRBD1	TGCAGCGTCCTCCAACTACGACAGGGGGGGAGGTGGACTGAAGCTTTCTTT	CSVLQLRQGGRWTEAFF
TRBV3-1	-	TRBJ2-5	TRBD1	TGTGCCAGCAGCCAAGATGCGACAGGGGTGGGGGAGACCCAGTACTTC	CASSQDATGVGETQYF
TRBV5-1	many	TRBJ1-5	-	TGCGCCAGCAGCTTGGGCCAGCGGGGTCAGCCCCAGCATTTT	CASSLGQRGQPQHF
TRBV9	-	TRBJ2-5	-	TGTGCCAGCAGCGTTAGCGAGGGATTAGAGACCCAGTACTTC	CASSVSEGLETQYF